One and the same sample provided the 27 T cell receptor beta chains below, sequenced in a study of PD-1 blockade in classical Hodgkin lymphoma. TCRdb keeps only in-frame clones here, not all; method: immunoSEQ multiplex PCR. There are 25,000 to 30,000 clones in the sample; around 86% occur only once, and nearly 2.5% lies in the top ten. After autologous stem cell transplantation all patients relapsed, and prior brentuximab vedotin exposure differed between cohorts. The source was peripheral blood mononuclear cells (PBMCs), collected at baseline. These receptors were taken from a human donor with classical Hodgkin lymphoma.

The chain is built from TRBV2 and TRBJ2-7, with 7 bases lining up with TRBD1. Unmatched junction bases numbered 8, after V lost 6 bases and J lost 0 bases. CDR3 length: 15 amino acids. Germline V gene data show CDR1 as SNHLY and CDR2 as FYNNEI. CDR3 DNA sequence: TGTGCCAGCAGACAAACTCCAGGGGGCTCCTACGAGCAGTACTTC. Its protein is CASRQTPGGSYEQYF.

This clone was seen just once. The gene calls are TRBV6-8 and TRBJ1-3; D is unclear. This CDR3 has 17 amino acids. V was pared by 1 base and J by 1 base, with 14 bases between. CDR1 MNHGY and CDR2 SAAAGT come from the germline V gene. The CDR3 DNA follows: TGTGCCAGCAGTTACTTAGCTCTAGCCAAATCTGGAAACACCATATATTTT. Its translation: CASSYLALAKSGNTIYF.

CDR3 nucleotides: TGTGCCAGCAGTTTATCGGTTTATAGGAACCCGAACACCGGGGAGCTGTTTTTT. Protein sequence: CASSLSVYRNPNTGELFF. V and J are TRBV27 and TRBJ2-2; D is undetermined. The CDR3 contains 18 residues. V was trimmed by 0 bases and J by 0 bases, leaving 14 bases between them. In germline, CDR1 is MNHEY, CDR2 SMNVEV (reference sequence).

This rearrangement joins TRBV19 to TRBJ1-1, with D perhaps matching TRBD1 (6 bases). From germline, CDR1 is LNHDA and CDR2 SQIVND (reference sequence). The V and J ends lost 4 bases and 1 base respectively, with 22 bases between them. The CDR3 spans 18 residues. The CDR3 protein is CASSTQTGRQMKNTEAFF. DNA of the CDR3: TGTGCCAGTAGTACCCAGACAGGTCGTCAGATGAAGAACACTGAAGCTTTCTTT.

The chain employs TRBV5-1 and TRBJ1-4, with D perhaps matching TRBD1 (6 bases). V was pared by 4 bases and J by 8 bases, with 18 bases between. The CDR3 is made up of 15 amino acids. From germline, CDR1 is SGHRS and CDR2 YFSETQ. Written as DNA, the CDR3 is TGCGCCAGCAGCCCCTCGCAGGGCCAGGGGGAAAAACTGTTTTTT. It translates to CASSPSQGQGEKLFF.

The chain recombines TRBV7-8 with TRBJ2-7; D uncertain. Trimming shortened V by 1 base and J by 0 bases, and 10 bases separated the two germline ends. This CDR3 region has 15 residues. Germline V gene data show CDR1 as SGHVS and CDR2 as FQNEAQ. The chain's CDR3 is CASSLVFSNSYEQYF. CDR3 nucleotides: TGTGCCAGCAGCTTAGTGTTTTCTAACTCCTACGAGCAGTACTTC.

The chain couples TRBV5-1 to TRBJ2-2; TRBD1 might be the D (6 bases). The CDR3 covers 15 residues. In germline, CDR1 is SGHRS, CDR2 YFSETQ. V was cut by 3 bases and J by 1 base, with 10 bases left in between. CDR3 in amino acids: CASSSDSLNTGELFF. The CDR3 DNA is TGCGCCAGCAGCTCGGACAGCCTGAACACCGGGGAGCTGTTTTTT.

The chain links TRBV10-3 to TRBJ2-2; a possible D gene is TRBD2 (5 bases). This CDR3 has 17 amino acids. Germline values: CDR1 ENHRY, CDR2 SYGVKD. With 4 bases removed from V and 2 bases from J, the gap between germline ends came to 17 bases. CDR3 in DNA: TGTGCCATCAGTGGGGAGAATCGCCCGGAAAACACCGGGGAGCTGTTTTTT. It codes for CAISGENRPENTGELFF.

This clone appeared a few times. The genes are TRBV4-2 and TRBJ2-3; D is ambiguous. Germline V gene lookup returns CDR1 LGHNA and CDR2 YNFKEQ. Trimming cost V 0 bases and J 6 bases, with 16 bases left between them. The CDR3 is 16 amino acids. CDR3 DNA: TGTGCCAGCAGCCAAGATGGCTCTGTCGTGGGGGATACGCAGTATTTT. Protein sequence: CASSQDGSVVGDTQYF.

In this sample, this clone turned up once. Distinct nucleotide sequences in the sample also encode this CDR3. The rearrangement joins TRBV2 to TRBJ1-1, with D perhaps matching TRBD1 (5 bases). Trimming pared 4 bases from V and 2 bases from J, leaving 8 bases between. In germline, CDR1 is SNHLY, CDR2 FYNNEI. CDR3 length: 13 residues. The CDR3 DNA is TGTGCCAGCAGTGGAGGGGTCAACACTGAAGCTTTCTTT. Its translation is CASSGGVNTEAFF. Combining the CDR3 with reference TRBV2 and TRBJ1-1 gives the whole variable domain EPEVTQTPSHQVTQMGQEVILRCVPISNHLYFYWYRQILGQKVEFLVSFYNNEISEKSEIFDDQFSVERPDGSNFTLKIRSTKLEDSAMYFCASSGGVNTEAFFGQGTRLTVV.

The chain couples TRBV12-1 to TRBJ2-3; TRBD2, as called in the table, went unchecked against the DNA. TRBV12-1 is a documented pseudogene. This CDR3 is built from 15 residues. The DNA of the CDR3 is TGTGCCAGCAGACCGCGAGGCGGGAGCACAGATACGCAGTATTTT. This gives the protein CASRPRGGSTDTQYF.

In DNA form, the CDR3 reads TGCGCCAGCAGCTCGGGACAGGGAGACTATGGCTACACCTTC. This gives the protein CASSSGQGDYGYTF. The chain joins TRBV5-1 to TRBJ1-2, with 9 bases identical to TRBD1. The length of the CDR3 is 14 residues. V trimming: 3 bases; J trimming: 3 bases; junction bases outside the gene matches: 3. Per germline, CDR1 SGHRS and CDR2 YFSETQ.

The CDR3 region has the DNA TGCGCCAGCAGCCAAGACAGGGAACCCTCCCTGGGCTACACCTTC. Its protein product is CASSQDREPSLGYTF. V is TRBV4-1 and J is TRBJ1-2; the D gene is possibly TRBD1 (5 bases). V shed 0 bases and J shed 8 bases, with 16 bases lying between them. The germline CDR1 and CDR2 sequences are MGHRA and YSYEKL. The CDR3 covers 15 residues.

This rearrangement joins TRBV14 to TRBJ2-1; D remains ambiguous. Per germline, CDR1 SGHDN and CDR2 FVKESK. This CDR3 has 14 amino acids. V lost 2 bases to trimming and J lost 3 bases, with 8 bases between them. The CDR3 region has the DNA TGTGCCAGCAGCCAACGGACGGACTACAATGAGCAGTTCTTC. It codes for CASSQRTDYNEQFF.

This clone was found once. V usage is TRBV5-1 and J usage is TRBJ1-1; D uncertain. Trimming shortened V by 0 bases and J by 4 bases, and 13 bases separated the two germline ends. CDR3 size: 15 residues. Germline V gene sequence: CDR1 SGHRS, CDR2 YFSETQ. For the CDR3, the DNA is TGCGCCAGCAGCTTGGAAATGGGGTCGGTCACTGAAGCTTTCTTT. It is translated as CASSLEMGSVTEAFF.

V gene TRBV19 combines with J gene TRBJ2-5, with a tentative D call TRBD2 (5 bases). CDR3 size: 16 residues. Germline V CDR1 and CDR2: LNHDA, SQIVND (reference sequence). Between the trimmed V and J ends, which lost 8 bases and 5 bases, there was a span of 24 bases. CDR3 sequence reads: CASPRGQAPIRETQYF. The CDR3 nucleotides read TGTGCCAGTCCCCGCGGGCAGGCCCCAATAAGGGAGACCCAGTACTTC.

The V gene is TRBV6-6, the J gene TRBJ2-7, with D perhaps matching TRBD1 or TRBD2 (7 bases each). V lost 0 bases, J lost 2 bases, and 14 bases lay in between. Germline loops: CDR1 MNHNY, CDR2 SVGAGI (reference sequence). The CDR3 is 16 residues long. CDR3: CASSYSMQGGAYEQYF. The CDR3 DNA reads as TGTGCCAGCAGTTACTCGATGCAGGGGGGGGCCTACGAGCAGTACTTC.

The chain recombines TRBV7-9 with TRBJ1-4; 11 bases map to TRBD1. This CDR3 region has 16 residues. Unmatched junction bases numbered 5, after V lost 5 bases and J lost 3 bases. Germline V lookup: CDR1 SEHNR, CDR2 FQNEAQ (reference sequence). CDR3 in DNA: TGTGCCAGCAGCGCGGACAGGGGGCTGTCTAATGAAAAACTGTTTTTT. Encoded protein: CASSADRGLSNEKLFF.

J is TRBJ2-5 and V is TRBV11-2; perhaps D is TRBD1 or TRBD2 (5 bases each). The CDR3 loop spans 16 amino acids. The ends were cut back, 5 bases at V and 1 base at J, with 17 bases in the middle. Germline loops: CDR1 SGHAT, CDR2 FQNNGV. CDR3 nucleotide sequence: TGTGCCAGCAGCCTCCTTGGGGGAGAGTCCCAAGAGACCCAGTACTTC. Translation: CASSLLGGESQETQYF. Supplemented by reference TRBV11-2 and TRBJ2-5, the full variable domain reads EAGVAQSPRYKIIEKRQSVAFWCNPISGHATLYWYQQILGQGPKLLIQFQNNGVVDDSQLPKDRFSAERLKGVDSTLKIQPAKLEDSAVYLCASSLLGGESQETQYFGPGTRLLVL.

The chain has TRBV7-8 and TRBJ1-2; weak D call: TRBD1 (5 bases). This CDR3 has 14 amino acids. Looked up from germline, CDR1 is SGHVS and CDR2 is FQNEAQ. Trimming left V 1 base short and J 2 bases short, with 8 bases between. DNA of the CDR3: TGTGCCAGCAGCTTAGGACAGATAAACTATGGCTACACCTTC. It translates to CASSLGQINYGYTF.

This chain joins TRBV4-2 and TRBJ2-1; 7 bases are shared with TRBD2. V lost 4 bases to trimming and J lost 7 bases; unmatched junction nucleotides: 10. The CDR3 length is 15 residues. In germline, CDR1 is LGHNA, CDR2 YNFKEQ. CDR3 bases: TGTGCCAGCAGCCCCCGGAGCGGGGTTATAAATGAGCAGTTCTTC. It specifies CASSPRSGVINEQFF.

The chain uses TRBV29-1 and TRBJ2-3, with 9 nucleotides matching TRBD2. CDR3 length: 17 residues. Germline assignment: CDR1 SQVTM and CDR2 ANQGSEA. The V gene end was trimmed by 2 bases and the J gene end by 5 bases; junction bases not matched to a gene: 14. CDR3 coding DNA: TGCAGCGTTGAAAGGTCGGCTCGCGGGGGGGCCGGAGATACGCAGTATTTT. It translates to CSVERSARGGAGDTQYF.

The chain combines TRBV7-2 with TRBJ1-1; D remains ambiguous. CDR1 and CDR2 (germline): SGHTA, FQGNSA. V lost 1 base to trimming and J lost 7 bases, with 16 bases between them. CDR3 length: 15 amino acids. CDR3: CASSLDTAYTREAFF. CDR3 coding DNA: TGTGCCAGCAGCTTAGATACAGCCTATACTCGTGAAGCTTTCTTT.

V gene TRBV5-1 combines with J gene TRBJ1-4; 8 bases are shared with TRBD1. Germline CDR1 SGHRS, CDR2 YFSETQ. J lost 8 bases, V lost 4 bases, and 10 bases had no gene match. The CDR3 has 15 residues. The CDR3 DNA sequence: TGCGCCAGCAGCCCAACAGGGGGTGAAGGCGAAAAACTGTTTTTT. It yields the protein CASSPTGGEGEKLFF.

The chain couples TRBV29-1 to TRBJ1-2; 11 bases align to TRBD1. CDR3 length: 13 amino acids. Per the germline V gene, CDR1 is SQVTM and CDR2 is ANQGSEA. Trimming cost V 5 bases and J 2 bases; bases outside gene matches: 1. The CDR3 nucleotides read TGCAGCGTTAGGACAGGGGGCAACTATGGCTACACCTTC. This gives the protein CSVRTGGNYGYTF.

The chain is built from TRBV6-5 and TRBJ1-2, with D perhaps matching TRBD1 (5 bases). V shed 6 bases and J shed 4 bases, with 12 bases lying between them. This CDR3 region has 13 residues. Germline V gene data show CDR1 as MNHEY and CDR2 as SVGAGI. Written as DNA, the CDR3 is TGTGCCAGCAGGACACCGGGGCGCTATGGCTACACCTTC. This translates into CASRTPGRYGYTF.

The chain links TRBV5-1 to TRBJ1-1, with 11 bases identical to TRBD1. Germline-derived CDR1 and CDR2 are SGHRS and YFSETQ. J was trimmed by 4 bases and V by 4 bases; bases with no gene match: 6. CDR3 size: 15 residues. The CDR3, as DNA: TGCGCCAGCAGCACCCTCGGGACAGGGGGCACTGAAGCTTTCTTT. Protein: CASSTLGTGGTEAFF.